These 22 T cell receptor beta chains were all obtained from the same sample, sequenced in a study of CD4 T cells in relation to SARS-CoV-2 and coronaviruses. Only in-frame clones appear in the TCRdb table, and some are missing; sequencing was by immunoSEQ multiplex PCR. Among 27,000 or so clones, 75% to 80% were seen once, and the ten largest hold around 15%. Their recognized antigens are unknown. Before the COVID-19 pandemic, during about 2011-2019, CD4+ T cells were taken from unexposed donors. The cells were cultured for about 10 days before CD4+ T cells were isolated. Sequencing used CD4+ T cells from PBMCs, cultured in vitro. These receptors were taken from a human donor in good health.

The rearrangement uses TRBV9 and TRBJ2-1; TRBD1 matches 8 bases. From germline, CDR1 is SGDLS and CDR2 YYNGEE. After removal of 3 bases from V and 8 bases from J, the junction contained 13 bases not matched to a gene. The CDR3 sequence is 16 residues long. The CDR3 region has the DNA TGTGCCAGCAGCGCACCGGGACAGGTTGTAGGAGATGAGCAGTTCTTC. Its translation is CASSAPGQVVGDEQFF.

In DNA form, the CDR3 reads TGTGCCAGCAGCCCCGGACCCAGTTACGAGCAGTACTTC. Translating gives CASSPGPSYEQYF. The rearrangement joins TRBV7-2 to TRBJ2-7; D gene unclear. In germline, CDR1 is SGHTA, CDR2 FQGNSA. The CDR3 covers 13 residues. The germline V and J ends were trimmed by 5 bases and 4 bases, with 12 bases remaining between them.

CDR3 sequence: CASSGVGTSGYNEQFF. The CDR3 DNA reads TGTGCCAGCAGTGGGGTGGGGACTAGCGGATACAATGAGCAGTTCTTC. The genes are TRBV6-1 and TRBJ2-1; 11 bases align to TRBD2. CDR1 is MNHNS, CDR2 SASEGT, per germline. CDR3 length: 16 residues. The ends lost 4 bases at V and 4 bases at J; junction bases unmatched: 6.

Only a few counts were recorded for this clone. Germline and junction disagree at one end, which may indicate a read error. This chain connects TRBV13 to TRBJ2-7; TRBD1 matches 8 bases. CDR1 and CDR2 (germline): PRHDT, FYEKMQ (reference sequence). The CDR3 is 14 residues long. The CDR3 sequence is CASSLGDRKTEQYF. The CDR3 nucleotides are TGTGCCAGCAGCCTAGGGGACAGGAAGACCGAGCAGTACTTC.

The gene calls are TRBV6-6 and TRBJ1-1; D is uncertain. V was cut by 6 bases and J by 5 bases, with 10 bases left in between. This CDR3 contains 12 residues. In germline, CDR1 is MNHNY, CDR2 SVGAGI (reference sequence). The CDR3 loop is CASRDWGTEAFF. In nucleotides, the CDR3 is TGTGCCAGCAGAGATTGGGGTACTGAAGCTTTCTTT.

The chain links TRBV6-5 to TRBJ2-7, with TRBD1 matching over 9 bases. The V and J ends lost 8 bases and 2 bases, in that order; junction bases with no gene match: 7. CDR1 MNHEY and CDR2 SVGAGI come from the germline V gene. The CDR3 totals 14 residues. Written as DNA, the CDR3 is TGTGCCAGCTCGGACAGGGGCGGCACCTACGAGCAGTACTTC. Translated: CASSDRGGTYEQYF.

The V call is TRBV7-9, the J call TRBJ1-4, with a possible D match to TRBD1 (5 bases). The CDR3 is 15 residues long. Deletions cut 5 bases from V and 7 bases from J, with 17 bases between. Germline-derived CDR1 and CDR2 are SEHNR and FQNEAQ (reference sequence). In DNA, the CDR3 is TGTGCCAGCAGCCCCAGGGAAATGCTAGGTGAAAAACTGTTTTTT. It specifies CASSPREMLGEKLFF.

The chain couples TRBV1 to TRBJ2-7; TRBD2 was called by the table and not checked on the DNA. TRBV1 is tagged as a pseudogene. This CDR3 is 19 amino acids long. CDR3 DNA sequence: TGCACCAGCAGCCAATGGGGCGGCGGCCTAGCGGGGGGAGCCTACGAGCAGTACTTC. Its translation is CTSSQWGGGLAGGAYEQYF.

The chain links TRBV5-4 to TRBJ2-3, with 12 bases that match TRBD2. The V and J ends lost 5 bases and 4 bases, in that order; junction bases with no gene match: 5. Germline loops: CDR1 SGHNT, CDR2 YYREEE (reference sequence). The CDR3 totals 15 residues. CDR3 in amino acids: CASRPSGRVADTQYF. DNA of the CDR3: TGTGCCAGCAGACCTAGCGGGAGGGTGGCAGATACGCAGTATTTT.

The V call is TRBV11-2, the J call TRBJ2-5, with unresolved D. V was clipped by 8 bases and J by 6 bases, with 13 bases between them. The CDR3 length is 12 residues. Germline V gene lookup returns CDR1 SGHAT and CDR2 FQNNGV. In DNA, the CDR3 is TGTGCCAGCCGCCAGACCGCGCAGACCCAGTACTTC. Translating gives CASRQTAQTQYF.

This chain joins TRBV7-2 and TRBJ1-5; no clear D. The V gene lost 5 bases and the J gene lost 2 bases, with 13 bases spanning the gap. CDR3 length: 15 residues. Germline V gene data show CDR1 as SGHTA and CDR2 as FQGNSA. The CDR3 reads CASSPEGDGNQPQHF. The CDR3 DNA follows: TGTGCCAGCAGCCCCGAGGGTGATGGCAATCAGCCCCAGCATTTT.

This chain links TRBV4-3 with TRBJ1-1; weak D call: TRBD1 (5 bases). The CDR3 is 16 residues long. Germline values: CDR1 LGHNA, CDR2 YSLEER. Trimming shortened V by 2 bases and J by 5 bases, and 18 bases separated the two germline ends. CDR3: CASSQHPRGIETEAFF. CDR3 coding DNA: TGCGCCAGCAGCCAACATCCTCGGGGCATCGAAACTGAAGCTTTCTTT.

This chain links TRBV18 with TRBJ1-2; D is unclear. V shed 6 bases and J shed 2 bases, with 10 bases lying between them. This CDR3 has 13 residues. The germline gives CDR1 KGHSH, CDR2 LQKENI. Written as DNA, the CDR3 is TGTGCCAGCTCGCAGAAGCAGAACTATGGCTACACCTTC. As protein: CASSQKQNYGYTF. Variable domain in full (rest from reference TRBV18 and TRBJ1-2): NAGVMQNPRHLVRRRGQEARLRCSPMKGHSHVYWYRQLPEEGLKFMVYLQKENIIDESGMPKERFSAEFPKEGPSILRIQQVVRGDSAAYFCASSQKQNYGYTFGSGTRLTVV.

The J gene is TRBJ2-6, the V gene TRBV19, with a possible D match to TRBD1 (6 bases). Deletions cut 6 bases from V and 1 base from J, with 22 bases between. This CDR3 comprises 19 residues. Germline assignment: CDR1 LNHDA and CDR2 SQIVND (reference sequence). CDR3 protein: CASRYREGRTGSGANVLTF. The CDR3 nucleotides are TGTGCCAGTAGATACCGCGAGGGCCGTACAGGGTCTGGGGCCAACGTCCTGACTTTC.

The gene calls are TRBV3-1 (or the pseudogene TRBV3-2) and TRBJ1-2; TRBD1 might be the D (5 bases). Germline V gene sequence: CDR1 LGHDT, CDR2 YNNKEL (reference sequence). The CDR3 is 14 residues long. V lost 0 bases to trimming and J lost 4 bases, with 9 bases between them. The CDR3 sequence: CASSQEGGSYGYTF. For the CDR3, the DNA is TGTGCCAGCAGCCAAGAGGGGGGGAGCTATGGCTACACCTTC.

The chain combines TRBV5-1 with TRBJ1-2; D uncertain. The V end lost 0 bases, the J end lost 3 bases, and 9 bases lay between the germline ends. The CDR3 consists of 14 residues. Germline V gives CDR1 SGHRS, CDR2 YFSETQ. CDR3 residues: CASSLAVTDYGYTF. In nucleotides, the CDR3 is TGCGCCAGCAGCTTGGCGGTGACGGACTATGGCTACACCTTC.

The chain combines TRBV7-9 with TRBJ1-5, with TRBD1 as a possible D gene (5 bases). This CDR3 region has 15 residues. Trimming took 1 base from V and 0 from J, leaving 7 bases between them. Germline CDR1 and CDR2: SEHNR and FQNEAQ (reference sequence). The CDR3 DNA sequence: TGTGCCAGCAGCTTAGGTGACAGTAGCAATCAGCCCCAGCATTTT. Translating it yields CASSLGDSSNQPQHF.

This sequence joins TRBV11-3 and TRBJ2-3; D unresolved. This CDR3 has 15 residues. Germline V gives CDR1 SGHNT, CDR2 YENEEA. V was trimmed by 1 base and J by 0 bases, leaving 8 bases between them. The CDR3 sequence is CASSLVTTSTDTQYF. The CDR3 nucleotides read TGTGCCAGCAGCTTAGTCACTACTAGCACAGATACGCAGTATTTT.

The CDR3 DNA reads TGTGCCAGTAGTATATATCGGGGAGGGAATGAGCAGTTCTTC. Amino acids: CASSIYRGGNEQFF. The rearrangement joins TRBV19 to TRBJ2-1, with TRBD2 identical over 7 bases. With 2 bases clipped from V and 7 bases from J, the junction kept 5 bases outside the gene matches. The CDR3 runs 14 residues. Germline V gene sequence: CDR1 LNHDA, CDR2 SQIVND (reference sequence).

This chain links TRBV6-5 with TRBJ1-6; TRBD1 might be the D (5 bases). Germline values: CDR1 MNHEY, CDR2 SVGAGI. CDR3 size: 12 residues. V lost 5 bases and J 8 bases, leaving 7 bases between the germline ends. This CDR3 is CASSTGDSPLHF. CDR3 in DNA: TGTGCCAGCAGTACAGGTGATTCACCCCTCCACTTT.

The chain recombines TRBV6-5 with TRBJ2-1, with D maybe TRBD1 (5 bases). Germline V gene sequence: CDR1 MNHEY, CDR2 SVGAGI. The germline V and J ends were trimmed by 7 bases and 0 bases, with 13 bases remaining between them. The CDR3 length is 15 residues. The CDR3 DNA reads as TGTGCCAGCATTATTTCAGACAGCTCCTACAATGAGCAGTTCTTC. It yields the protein CASIISDSSYNEQFF.

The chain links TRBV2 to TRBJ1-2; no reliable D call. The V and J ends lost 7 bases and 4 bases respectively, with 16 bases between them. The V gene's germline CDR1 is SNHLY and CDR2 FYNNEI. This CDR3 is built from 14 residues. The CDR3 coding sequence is TGTGCCAGCACCCGGACTCTCTGGTCCTATGGCTACACCTTC. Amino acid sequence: CASTRTLWSYGYTF.